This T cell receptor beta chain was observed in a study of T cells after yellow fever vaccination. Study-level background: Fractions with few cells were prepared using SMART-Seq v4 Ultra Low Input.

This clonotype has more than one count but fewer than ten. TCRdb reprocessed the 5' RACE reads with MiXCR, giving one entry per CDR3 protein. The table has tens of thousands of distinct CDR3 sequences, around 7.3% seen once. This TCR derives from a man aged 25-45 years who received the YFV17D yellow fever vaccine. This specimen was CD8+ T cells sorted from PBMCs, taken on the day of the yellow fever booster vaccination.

This CDR3 is CASSQEGADSTDTQYF. The CDR3 region has the DNA TGCGCCAGCAGCCAAGAGGGGGCGGATAGCACAGATACGCAGTATTTT. The chain has TRBV4-3 and TRBJ2-3; D possibly corresponds to TRBD1 (6 bases). The CDR3 length is 16 residues. V was cut by 0 bases and J by 0 bases, with 10 bases left in between. CDR1 and CDR2 (germline): LGHNA, YSLEER.